The source of this TCR beta chain is a study of cytomegalovirus exposure and HLA in healthy donors. With 1 base removed from V and 8 bases from J, the gap between germline ends came to 17 bases. Germline assignment: CDR1 SEHNR and CDR2 FQNEAQ (reference sequence). CDR3 length equals 16 residues. PCR involved 60 Vbeta and 13 Jbeta primers. The protocol was immunoSEQ multiplex PCR, while the TCRdb copy is restricted to in-frame clones and leaves out a portion. The sample lists roughly 200,000 clones; 77% were seen once. The study's findings and limits: Further analysis was carried out later, and it showed several of the most significant clusters appearing linked to common viral pathogens. TCR beta V segments were, for the most part, productive about 87% or about 30% of the time in an earlier analysis. By a later analysis, the bulk of CMV-associated TCR beta chains appeared HLA-restricted.

This clone occurred once. The antigen is undetermined. Sample: PBMCs. V gene TRBV7-9 combines with J gene TRBJ1-4, with D possibly matching TRBD1 (5 bases). The source of this sequence is a woman aged 60-75 years in good health and CMV-seropositive. As DNA, the CDR3 is TGTGCCAGCAGCTTAGGTGCCTCAGGGCGGGGGGAAAAACTGTTTTTT. Its translation: CASSLGASGRGEKLFF.